This TCR beta chain was documented in a study of cytomegalovirus exposure and HLA in healthy donors. Whole-study findings and limits: Indistinguishable V segments such as TRBV6-2 and TRBV6-3 were excluded.

V dropped 8 bases and J dropped 3 bases, with 12 bases sitting between them. CDR1 MNHNS and CDR2 SASEGT come from the germline V gene. The CDR3 is 13 residues long. The table lists this clone with a few counts. No antigen is known for it. Amplification used 60 Vbeta primers and 13 Jbeta primers. Sequenced by immunoSEQ multiplex PCR; TCRdb stores in-frame clones only, minus some. Among roughly 200,000 clones listed, 86% were seen once. The sequence derives from a woman between 25 and 40 years old in good health and CMV-seronegative. The rearrangement joins TRBV6-1 to TRBJ2-3; no definite D call. Sequencing was carried out using PBMCs. CDR3 bases: TGTGCCAGCGCCCGGAGCCGGACAGATACGCAGTATTTT. It is translated as CASARSRTDTQYF.